The following is a T cell receptor beta chain sequence with its context. The antigen remains unidentified. The time point: newly diagnosed, previously untreated cHL patient sample. Magnetic negative selection purified CD4+ T cells from thawed PBMCs. Acting as the comparison were PBMCs from newly diagnosed, untreated classical Hodgkin lymphoma. The data are from a study of PD-1 blockade in classical Hodgkin lymphoma. Overall study findings and caveats: Although disease activity or prior therapy may be involved, causes of the repertoire differences remain undefined.

Profiling relied on immunoSEQ multiplex PCR, and the TCRdb table lists in-frame clones only, not all of them. The table records 25,000 to 30,000 clones, more than 80% of them present only once. The sample consisted of CD4+ T cells from blood. The TCR originated in a human donor with classical Hodgkin lymphoma.

CDR3 amino acids: CASSVRDRGLSGYTF. For the CDR3, the DNA is TGTGCCAGCAGCGTCCGGGACAGGGGGCTCTCTGGCTACACCTTC. This chain connects TRBV5-8 to TRBJ1-2; 12 bases line up with TRBD1. This CDR3 region has 15 residues. With 4 bases clipped from V and 7 bases from J, the junction kept 8 bases outside the gene matches. The germline V gene has CDR1 SGHTS and CDR2 YDEGEE. Full variable domain (outside the CDR3, taken from reference TRBV5-8 and TRBJ1-2): EAGVTQSPTHLIKTRGQQATLRCSPISGHTSVYWYQQALGLGLQFLLWYDEGEERNRGNFPPRFSGRQFPNYSSELNVNALELEDSALYLCASSVRDRGLSGYTFGSGTRLTVV.